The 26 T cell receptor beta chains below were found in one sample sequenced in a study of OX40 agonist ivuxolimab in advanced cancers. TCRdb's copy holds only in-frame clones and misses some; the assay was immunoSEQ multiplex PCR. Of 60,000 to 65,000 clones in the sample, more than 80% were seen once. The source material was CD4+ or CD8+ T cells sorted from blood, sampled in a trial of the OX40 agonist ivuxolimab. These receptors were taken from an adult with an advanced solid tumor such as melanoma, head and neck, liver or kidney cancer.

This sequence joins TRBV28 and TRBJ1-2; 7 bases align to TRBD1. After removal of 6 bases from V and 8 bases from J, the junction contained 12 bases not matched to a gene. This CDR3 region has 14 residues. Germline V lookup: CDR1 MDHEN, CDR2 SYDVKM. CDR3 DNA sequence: TGTGCCAGCAGCGAAAGACAGGGACGGAAGGGCTACACCTTC. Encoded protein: CASSERQGRKGYTF.

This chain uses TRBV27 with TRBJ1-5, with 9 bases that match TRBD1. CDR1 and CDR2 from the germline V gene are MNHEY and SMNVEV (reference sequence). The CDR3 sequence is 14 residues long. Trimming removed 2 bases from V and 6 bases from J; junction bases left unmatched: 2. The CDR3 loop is CASSLTGGGQPQHF. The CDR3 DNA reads TGTGCCAGCAGTTTAACAGGGGGCGGTCAGCCCCAGCATTTT.

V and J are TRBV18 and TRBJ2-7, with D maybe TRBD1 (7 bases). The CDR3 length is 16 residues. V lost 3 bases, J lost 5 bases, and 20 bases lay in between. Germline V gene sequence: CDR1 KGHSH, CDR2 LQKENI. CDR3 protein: CASSPRGGDSLNEQYF. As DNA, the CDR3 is TGTGCCAGCTCACCGCGAGGAGGGGACAGTCTTAACGAGCAGTACTTC.

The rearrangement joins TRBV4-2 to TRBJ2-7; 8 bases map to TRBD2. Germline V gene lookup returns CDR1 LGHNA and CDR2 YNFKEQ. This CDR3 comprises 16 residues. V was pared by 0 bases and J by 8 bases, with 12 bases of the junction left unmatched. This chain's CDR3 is CASSQDTASGLGKQYF. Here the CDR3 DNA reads TGTGCCAGCAGCCAAGATACGGCTAGCGGGCTTGGGAAGCAGTACTTC.

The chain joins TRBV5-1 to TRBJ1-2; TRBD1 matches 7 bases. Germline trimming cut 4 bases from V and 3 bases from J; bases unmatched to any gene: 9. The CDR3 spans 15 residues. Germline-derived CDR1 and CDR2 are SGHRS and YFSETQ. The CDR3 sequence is CASSPEAGGHYGYTF. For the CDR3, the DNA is TGCGCCAGCAGCCCGGAGGCAGGGGGACACTATGGCTACACCTTC.

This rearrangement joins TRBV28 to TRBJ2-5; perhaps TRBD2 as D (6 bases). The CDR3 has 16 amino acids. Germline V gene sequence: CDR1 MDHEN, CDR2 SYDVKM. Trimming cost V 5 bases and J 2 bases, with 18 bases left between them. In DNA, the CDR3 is TGTGCCAGCAGTCCCCGCGGGGCAGGGAAACAAGAGACCCAGTACTTC. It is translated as CASSPRGAGKQETQYF.

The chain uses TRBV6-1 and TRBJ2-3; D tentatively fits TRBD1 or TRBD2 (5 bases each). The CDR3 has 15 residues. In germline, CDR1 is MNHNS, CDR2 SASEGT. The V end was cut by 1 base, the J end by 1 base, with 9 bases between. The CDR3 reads CASSEGLGGTDTQYF. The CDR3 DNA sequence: TGTGCCAGCAGTGAAGGTTTGGGGGGCACAGATACGCAGTATTTT.

The CDR3 bases are TGTGCCAGCAGTTCGCTAGCGGGAGGGGAGTACGAGCAGTACTTC. Protein: CASSSLAGGEYEQYF. The gene calls are TRBV27 and TRBJ2-7; TRBD2 matches 12 bases. This CDR3 is built from 15 residues. J gave up 4 bases and V 4 bases, and 5 bases lay outside the gene matches. Germline CDR1 is MNHEY and CDR2 is SMNVEV (reference sequence).

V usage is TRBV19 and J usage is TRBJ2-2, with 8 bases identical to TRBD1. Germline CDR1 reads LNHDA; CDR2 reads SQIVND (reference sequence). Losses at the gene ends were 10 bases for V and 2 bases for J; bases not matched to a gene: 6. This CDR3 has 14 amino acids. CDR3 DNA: TGTGCCACGAGACAGGGGACAAACACCGGGGAGCTGTTTTTT. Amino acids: CATRQGTNTGELFF.

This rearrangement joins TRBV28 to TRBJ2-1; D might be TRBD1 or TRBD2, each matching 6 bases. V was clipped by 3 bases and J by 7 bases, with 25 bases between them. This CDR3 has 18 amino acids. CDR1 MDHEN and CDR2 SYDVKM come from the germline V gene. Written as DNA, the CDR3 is TGTGCCAGCAGTTTTAGTAAAGAATTAAGGAGGGGGATTAATGAGCAGTTCTTC. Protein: CASSFSKELRRGINEQFF.

The CDR3 DNA sequence: TGTGCCAGCTCACGGGACGCTGGCGCTGGAAACACCATATATTTT. Translation gives CASSRDAGAGNTIYF. The chain carries TRBV18 and TRBJ1-3, with a possible D match to TRBD1 (5 bases). The CDR3 totals 15 residues. The germline V and J ends were trimmed by 4 bases and 2 bases, with 12 bases remaining between them. CDR1 is KGHSH, CDR2 LQKENI, per germline. Based on the CDR3 plus reference TRBV18 and TRBJ1-3, the full variable domain is NAGVMQNPRHLVRRRGQEARLRCSPMKGHSHVYWYRQLPEEGLKFMVYLQKENIIDESGMPKERFSAEFPKEGPSILRIQQVVRGDSAAYFCASSRDAGAGNTIYFGEGSWLTVV.

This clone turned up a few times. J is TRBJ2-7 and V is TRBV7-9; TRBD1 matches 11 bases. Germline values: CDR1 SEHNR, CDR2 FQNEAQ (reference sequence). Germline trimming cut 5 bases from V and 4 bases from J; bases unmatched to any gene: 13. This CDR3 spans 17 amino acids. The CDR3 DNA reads TGTGCCAGCAGCACAACCAATCGGACAGGGGGCTGGTACGAGCAGTACTTC. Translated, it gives CASSTTNRTGGWYEQYF.

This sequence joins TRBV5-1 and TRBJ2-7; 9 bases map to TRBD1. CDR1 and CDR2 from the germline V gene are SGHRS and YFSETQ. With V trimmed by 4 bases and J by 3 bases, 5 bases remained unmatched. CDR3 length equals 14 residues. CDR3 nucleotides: TGCGCCAGCAGCGAGTCGGGACAGGGCTACGAGCAGTACTTC. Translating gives CASSESGQGYEQYF.

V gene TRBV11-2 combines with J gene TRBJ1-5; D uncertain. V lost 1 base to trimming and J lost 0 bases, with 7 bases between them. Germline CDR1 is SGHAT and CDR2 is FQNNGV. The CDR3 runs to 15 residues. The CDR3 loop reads CASSLGADSNQPQHF. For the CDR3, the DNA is TGTGCCAGCAGCTTAGGGGCAGATAGCAATCAGCCCCAGCATTTT.

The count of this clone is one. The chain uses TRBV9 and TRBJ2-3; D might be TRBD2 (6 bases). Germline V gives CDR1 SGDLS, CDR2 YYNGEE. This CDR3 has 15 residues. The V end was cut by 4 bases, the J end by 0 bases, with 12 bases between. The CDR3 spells CASSQNSGSTDTQYF. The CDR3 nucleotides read TGTGCCAGCAGCCAAAATAGCGGTAGCACAGATACGCAGTATTTT.

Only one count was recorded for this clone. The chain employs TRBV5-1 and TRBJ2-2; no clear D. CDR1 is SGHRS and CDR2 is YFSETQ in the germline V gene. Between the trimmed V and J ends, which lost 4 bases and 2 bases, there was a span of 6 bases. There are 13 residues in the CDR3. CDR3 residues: CASSQANTGELFF. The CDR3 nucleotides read TGCGCCAGCAGCCAAGCTAACACCGGGGAGCTGTTTTTT.

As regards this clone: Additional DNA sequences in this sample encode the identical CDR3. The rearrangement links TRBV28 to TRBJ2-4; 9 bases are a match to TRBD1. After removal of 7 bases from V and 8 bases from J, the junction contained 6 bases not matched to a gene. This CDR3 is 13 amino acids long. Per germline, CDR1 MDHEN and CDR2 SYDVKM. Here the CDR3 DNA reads TGTGCCAGCACCAAGGACAGGGGTGACATTCAGTACTTC. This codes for CASTKDRGDIQYF.

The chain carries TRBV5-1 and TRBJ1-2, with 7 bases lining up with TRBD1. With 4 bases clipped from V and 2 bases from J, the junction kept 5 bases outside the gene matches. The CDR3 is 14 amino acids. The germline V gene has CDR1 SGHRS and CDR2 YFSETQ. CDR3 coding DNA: TGCGCCAGCAGCACGTCAGGGGGAAACTATGGCTACACCTTC. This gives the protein CASSTSGGNYGYTF.

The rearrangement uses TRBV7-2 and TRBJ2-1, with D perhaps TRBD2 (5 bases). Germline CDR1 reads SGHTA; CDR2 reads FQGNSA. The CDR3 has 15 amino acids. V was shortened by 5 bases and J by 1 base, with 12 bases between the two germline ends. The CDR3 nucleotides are TGTGCCAGCAGCGCTTCCTCGGGGTCCTACAATGAGCAGTTCTTC. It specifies CASSASSGSYNEQFF. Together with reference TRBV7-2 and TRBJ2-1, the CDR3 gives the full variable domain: GAGVSQSPSNKVTEKGKDVELRCDPISGHTALYWYRQSLGQGLEFLIYFQGNSAPDKSGLPSDRFSAERTGGSVSTLTIQRTQQEDSAVYLCASSASSGSYNEQFFGPGTRLTVL.

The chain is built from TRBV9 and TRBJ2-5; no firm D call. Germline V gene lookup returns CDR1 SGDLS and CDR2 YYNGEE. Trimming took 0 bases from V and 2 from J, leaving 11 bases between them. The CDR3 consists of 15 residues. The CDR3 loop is CASSVGSTLQETQYF. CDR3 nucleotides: TGTGCCAGCAGCGTAGGTTCTACCCTACAAGAGACCCAGTACTTC.

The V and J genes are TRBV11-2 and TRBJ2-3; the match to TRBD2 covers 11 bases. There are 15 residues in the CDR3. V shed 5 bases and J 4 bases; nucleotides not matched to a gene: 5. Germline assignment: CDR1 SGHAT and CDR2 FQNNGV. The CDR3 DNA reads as TGTGCCAGCAGCGTGACTAGCGGGACGGCAGATACGCAGTATTTT. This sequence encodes CASSVTSGTADTQYF. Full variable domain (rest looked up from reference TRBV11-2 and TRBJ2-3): EAGVAQSPRYKIIEKRQSVAFWCNPISGHATLYWYQQILGQGPKLLIQFQNNGVVDDSQLPKDRFSAERLKGVDSTLKIQPAKLEDSAVYLCASSVTSGTADTQYFGPGTRLTVL.

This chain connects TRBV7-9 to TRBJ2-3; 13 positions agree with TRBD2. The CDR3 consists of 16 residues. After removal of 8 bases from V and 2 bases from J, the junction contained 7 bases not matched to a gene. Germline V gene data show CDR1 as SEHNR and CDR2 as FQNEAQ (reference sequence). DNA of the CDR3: TGTGCCAGCGCCGTGGGACTAGCGGGACACACAGATACGCAGTATTTT. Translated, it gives CASAVGLAGHTDTQYF.

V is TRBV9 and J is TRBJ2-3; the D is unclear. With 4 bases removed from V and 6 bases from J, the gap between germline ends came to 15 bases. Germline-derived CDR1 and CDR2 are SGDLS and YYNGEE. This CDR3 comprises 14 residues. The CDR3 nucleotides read TGTGCCAGCAGCCCCGAGGTAGCCAGGGATACGCAGTATTTT. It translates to CASSPEVARDTQYF. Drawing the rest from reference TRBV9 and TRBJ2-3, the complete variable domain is DSGVTQTPKHLITATGQRVTLRCSPRSGDLSVYWYQQSLDQGLQFLIQYYNGEERAKGNILERFSAQQFPDLHSELNLSSLELGDSALYFCASSPEVARDTQYFGPGTRLTVL.

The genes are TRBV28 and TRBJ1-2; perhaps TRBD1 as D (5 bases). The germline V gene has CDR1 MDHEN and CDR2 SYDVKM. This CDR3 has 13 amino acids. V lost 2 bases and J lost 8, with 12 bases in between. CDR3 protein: CASSLQSGRGYTF. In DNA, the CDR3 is TGTGCCAGCAGTTTACAATCAGGGAGGGGCTACACCTTC.

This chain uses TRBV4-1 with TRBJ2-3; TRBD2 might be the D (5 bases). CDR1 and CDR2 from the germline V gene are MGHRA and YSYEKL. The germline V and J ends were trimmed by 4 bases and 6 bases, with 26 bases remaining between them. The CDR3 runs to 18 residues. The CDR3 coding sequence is TGCGCCAGCAGCCCGATCTTCGCCTTGGGAGACCCCTCGGATACGCAGTATTTT. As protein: CASSPIFALGDPSDTQYF.

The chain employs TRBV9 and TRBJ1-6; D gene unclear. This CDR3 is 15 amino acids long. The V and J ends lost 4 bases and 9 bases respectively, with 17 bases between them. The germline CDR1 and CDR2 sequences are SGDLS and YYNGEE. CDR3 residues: CASSPGITDGSPLHF. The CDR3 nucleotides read TGTGCCAGCAGCCCCGGGATCACGGACGGTTCACCCCTCCACTTT.